The next 14 T cell receptor beta chains were all read from a single sample in a study of blood T cells in healthy people across ages. A second PCR of 7 to 11 cycles used a sample-barcoded 5' primer and a J-beta primer mix. TCRdb ran MiXCR on the 5' RACE reads and lists one entry per CDR3 protein. In the table there are 500,000 to 600,000 distinct CDR3 sequences, 27% of which are singletons. Sequencing was carried out using blood. These receptors came from a woman in her seventies in good health.

There are a few counts of this clonotype. V and J are TRBV30 and TRBJ2-7; 10 bases map to TRBD1. Trimming cost V 2 bases and J 4 bases; bases outside gene matches: 5. In germline, CDR1 is GTSNPN, CDR2 SVGIG (reference sequence). This CDR3 is 14 amino acids long. The DNA of the CDR3 is TGTGCCTGGAGTCCGGGACAGGGGATTTACGAGCAGTACTTC. The encoded protein is CAWSPGQGIYEQYF.

V gene TRBV29-1 combines with J gene TRBJ1-2; D is possibly TRBD1 (5 bases). Germline loops: CDR1 SQVTM, CDR2 ANQGSEA. Deletions cut 1 base from V and 6 bases from J, with 15 bases between. CDR3 size: 14 residues. The CDR3 sequence: CSVEGGAGSDGYTF. The CDR3 DNA follows: TGCAGCGTTGAAGGGGGCGCGGGGTCCGATGGCTACACCTTC.

The chain joins TRBV6-5 to TRBJ2-3; perhaps TRBD1 as D (6 bases). Per the germline V gene, CDR1 is MNHEY and CDR2 is SVGAGI. This CDR3 contains 11 residues. Trimming took 2 bases from V and 10 from J, leaving 7 bases between them. CDR3: CASSYPGAQYF. The CDR3 nucleotides are TGTGCCAGCAGTTACCCAGGGGCGCAGTATTTT.

This clonotype was detected a few times. J is TRBJ2-1 and V is TRBV6-5; 10 bases line up with TRBD2. The CDR3 runs 14 residues. J lost 11 bases, V lost 5 bases, and 9 bases had no gene match. CDR1 is MNHEY, CDR2 SVGAGI, per germline. The CDR3 spells CASSPSGGPSKQFF. The DNA for the CDR3 is TGTGCCAGCAGTCCTAGCGGGGGCCCCTCGAAGCAGTTCTTC.

This clonotype was seen repeatedly, ten times or more. This sequence joins TRBV20-1 and TRBJ1-3; possibly TRBD1 for D (6 bases). Germline-derived CDR1 and CDR2 are DFQATT and SNEGSKA (reference sequence). V was shortened by 3 bases and J by 0 bases, with 9 bases between the two germline ends. The CDR3 is 14 amino acids. For the CDR3, the DNA is TGCAGTGCTAGGGGACAAAGCTCTGGAAACACCATATATTTT. Its protein product is CSARGQSSGNTIYF.

V and J are TRBV18 and TRBJ1-2; 7 bases agree with TRBD1. V trimming: 6 bases; J trimming: 0 bases; junction bases outside the gene matches: 13. The length of the CDR3 is 17 residues. Germline V lookup: CDR1 KGHSH, CDR2 LQKENI. The CDR3 region has the DNA TGTGCCAGCTCTCCAGAGTACACAGGGGTATCTAACTATGGCTACACCTTC. As protein: CASSPEYTGVSNYGYTF.

This chain links TRBV7-9 with TRBJ2-7; D is unresolved. Per the germline V gene, CDR1 is SEHNR and CDR2 is FQNEAQ (reference sequence). V lost 1 base and J lost 0, with 10 bases in between. This CDR3 spans 15 amino acids. The CDR3 coding sequence is TGTGCCAGCAGCTTAGAGACACTTTTCTCCTACGAGCAGTACTTC. Amino acid sequence: CASSLETLFSYEQYF.

The rearrangement links TRBV25-1 to TRBJ1-1; possibly TRBD1 for D (5 bases). CDR3 size: 15 residues. The germline V and J ends were trimmed by 3 bases and 3 bases, with 14 bases remaining between them. Looked up from germline, CDR1 is MGHDK and CDR2 is SYGVNS. This CDR3 reads CASSDVARAHTEAFF. CDR3 DNA sequence: TGTGCCAGCAGTGACGTGGCCAGGGCCCACACTGAAGCTTTCTTT. Filled out from reference TRBV25-1 and TRBJ1-1, the complete variable domain reads EADIYQTPRYLVIGTGKKITLECSQTMGHDKMYWYQQDPGMELHLIHYSYGVNSTEKGDLSSESTVSRIRTEHFPLTLESARPSHTSQYLCASSDVARAHTEAFFGQGTRLTVV.

This clonotype was observed a handful of times. This CDR3 reads CASSWRGYTDTQYF. In nucleotides, the CDR3 is TGTGCCAGCAGCTGGCGGGGGTACACAGATACGCAGTATTTT. The chain employs TRBV7-8 and TRBJ2-3, with 7 bases matching TRBD2. The V gene's germline CDR1 is SGHVS and CDR2 FQNEAQ. Trimming cost V 4 bases and J 2 bases; bases outside gene matches: 3. This CDR3 has 14 residues.

The gene calls are TRBV7-2 and TRBJ2-5; D call uncertain. The CDR3 spans 14 residues. Trimming removed 0 bases from V and 0 bases from J, with 5 bases in between. Germline V gives CDR1 SGHTA, CDR2 FQGNSA. CDR3 sequence (DNA): TGTGCCAGCAGCTTAGCTCGAAACCAAGAGACCCAGTACTTC. Translation gives CASSLARNQETQYF.

This clonotype was observed a few times. The V gene is TRBV7-2, the J gene TRBJ2-1; the match to TRBD2 covers 12 bases. With 2 bases clipped from V and 4 bases from J, the junction kept 9 bases outside the gene matches. Germline loops: CDR1 SGHTA, CDR2 FQGNSA. The CDR3 is made up of 18 amino acids. CDR3 sequence reads: CASSLRASGGAGYNEQFF. In nucleotides, the CDR3 is TGTGCCAGCAGCTTACGGGCTAGCGGGGGGGCAGGGTACAATGAGCAGTTCTTC.

Written as DNA, the CDR3 is TGTGCCAGCAGCCTCCGACAGGCCTCAACTAATGAAAAACTGTTTTTT. Translated: CASSLRQASTNEKLFF. This sequence joins TRBV12-3 or TRBV12-4 and TRBJ1-4; a weak D match, TRBD1 (6 bases). Trimming stripped 6 bases from V and 0 bases from J, with 14 bases between. The CDR3 covers 16 residues.

This clonotype occurred many times. The V gene is TRBV24-1, the J gene TRBJ1-6; a possible D gene is TRBD1 (5 bases). From germline, CDR1 is KGHDR and CDR2 SFDVKD. CDR3 length equals 13 residues. V dropped 6 bases and J dropped 7 bases, with 9 bases sitting between them. The CDR3 reads CATSYGANSPLHF. CDR3 bases: TGTGCCACCAGTTATGGGGCCAATTCACCCCTCCACTTT.

This clonotype was seen more than once but under ten times. V usage is TRBV19 and J usage is TRBJ2-4; the D is unclear. The CDR3 loop spans 12 amino acids. The ends were cut back, 7 bases at V and 9 bases at J, with 13 bases in the middle. Germline CDR1 and CDR2: LNHDA and SQIVND (reference sequence). In DNA, the CDR3 is TGTGCCAGTAAAGAGGATTTGGGCATTCAGTACTTC. Translation gives CASKEDLGIQYF.